This TCR beta chain was observed in a study of CD8 T cells in ankylosing spondylitis. Study-wide points: Disease-linked clones bore a CD8+ phenotype, appearing relatively rarely in peripheral blood. Reportedly, matched ankylosing spondylitis synovial fluid was significantly enriched for disease-linked clones.

Remarks on this clonotype: Its matching antigen is unknown.

The V segment lost 2 bases and the J segment 7 bases; nucleotides outside the gene matches: 19. The CDR3 has 18 amino acids. Germline V gene lookup returns CDR1 SGHNT and CDR2 YYREEE (reference sequence). Quantitative 5'-RACE with molecular barcodes produced the TCR beta libraries. TCRdb passed the 5' RACE reads through MiXCR, listing each CDR3 protein once. The table has roughly 230,000 distinct CDR3 sequences, 18% seen once. The sequenced sample consisted of blood, either unsorted or a sorted T cell fraction (not recorded which). The TCR was taken from a male donor with ankylosing spondylitis or in good health (not recorded which). The V gene is TRBV5-4, the J gene TRBJ2-7; TRBD2 aligns across 9 bases. CDR3 sequence (DNA): TGTGCCAGCAGCTTTGGAGATAAGATAGCGGGAGTATTCGGGGAGCAGTACTTC. Protein product: CASSFGDKIAGVFGEQYF. Supplemented by reference TRBV5-4 and TRBJ2-7, the full variable domain reads ETGVTQSPTHLIKTRGQQVTLRCSSQSGHNTVSWYQQALGQGPQFIFQYYREEENGRGNFPPRFSGLQFPNYSSELNVNALELDDSALYLCASSFGDKIAGVFGEQYFGPGTRLTVT.